The 23 T cell receptor beta chains given below trace back to one sample, sequenced in a study of T cells in Graves' hyperthyroidism and ophthalmopathy. Amplification targeted TCR beta CDR3 regions from RNA transcripts. RT-PCR in the first round (using the HTBI primer set) targeted the TCR CDR3. TCRdb processed the multiplex PCR reads anew with MiXCR; each CDR3 protein has one entry. This sample has some 440,000 distinct CDR3 sequences; about 15% occur once, and the top ten carry roughly 14%. The sequencing input was blood. The receptors were sampled from a woman in her late teens or twenties with Graves' hyperthyroidism.

This clonotype was recorded a few times. The chain employs TRBV9 and TRBJ1-5; D is perhaps TRBD1 (6 bases). From germline, CDR1 is SGDLS and CDR2 YYNGEE. The CDR3 contains 20 residues. V lost 4 bases, J lost 0 bases, and 26 bases lay in between. CDR3 loop: CASSPTPLTGPTDSNQPQHF. The CDR3, as DNA: TGTGCCAGCAGCCCTACCCCCCTGACAGGACCTACGGATAGCAATCAGCCCCAGCATTTT.

The gene calls are TRBV2 and TRBJ2-3, with D possibly TRBD1 on 5 matching bases. V lost 6 bases, J lost 2 bases, and 15 bases lay in between. The CDR3 has 15 residues. Per germline, CDR1 SNHLY and CDR2 FYNNEI. The CDR3 loop reads CASRRREGDTDTQYF. The CDR3 DNA reads TGTGCCAGCAGGCGCAGGGAAGGGGACACAGATACGCAGTATTTT.

The chain joins TRBV6-2 or TRBV6-3 to TRBJ1-2, with 8 bases fitting TRBD1. The V gene end was trimmed by 6 bases and the J gene end by 4 bases; junction bases not matched to a gene: 1. The CDR3 runs to 12 residues. The germline V gene has CDR1 MNHEY and CDR2 SVGEGT. The CDR3 loop is CASRDRAYGYTF. DNA for the CDR3: TGTGCCAGCAGGGACAGGGCCTATGGCTACACCTTC.

The chain links TRBV6-5 to TRBJ1-4; D is possibly TRBD1 (5 bases). V was cut by 0 bases and J by 8 bases, with 13 bases left in between. The CDR3 length is 15 residues. Germline CDR1 reads MNHEY; CDR2 reads SVGAGI. The chain's CDR3 is CASSYSIGVGEKLFF. Here the CDR3 DNA reads TGTGCCAGCAGTTACTCGATAGGGGTTGGGGAAAAACTGTTTTTT.

V gene TRBV6-9 combines with J gene TRBJ2-1; 7 bases align to TRBD1. Losses at the gene ends were 3 bases for V and 8 bases for J; bases not matched to a gene: 10. This CDR3 spans 15 amino acids. Germline values: CDR1 MNHGY, CDR2 SVAAGI. Here the CDR3 reads CASSYGGTVSDEQFF. Written as DNA, the CDR3 is TGTGCCAGCAGTTACGGTGGGACAGTAAGCGATGAGCAGTTCTTC.

This clonotype was counted many times. This chain links TRBV5-5 with TRBJ2-7; D gene uncertain. Germline CDR1 SGHKS, CDR2 YYEKEE (reference sequence). V lost 1 base and J 2 bases, leaving 7 bases between the germline ends. The CDR3 loop spans 13 amino acids. CDR3 sequence: CASSLSPPYEQYF. The DNA of the CDR3 is TGTGCCAGCAGCTTGTCGCCCCCCTACGAGCAGTACTTC.

This clonotype was seen repeatedly, ten times or more. The genes are TRBV5-1 and TRBJ1-5, with unresolved D. Germline values: CDR1 SGHRS, CDR2 YFSETQ. V was cut by 2 bases and J by 2 bases, with 8 bases left in between. This CDR3 region has 14 residues. The CDR3 reads CASSFLGGNQPQHF. The CDR3 DNA reads as TGCGCCAGCAGCTTTTTGGGCGGCAATCAGCCCCAGCATTTT.

The rearrangement joins TRBV9 to TRBJ2-5; 10 bases map to TRBD2. Trimming took 0 bases from V and 2 from J; bases not matched to a gene: 16. Germline-derived CDR1 and CDR2 are SGDLS and YYNGEE. The CDR3 totals 20 residues. The CDR3 sequence: CASSVEGLSGGPLGQETQYF. The CDR3 nucleotides are TGTGCCAGCAGCGTAGAGGGTCTTAGCGGGGGGCCCCTGGGGCAAGAGACCCAGTACTTC. Drawing the rest from reference TRBV9 and TRBJ2-5, the complete variable domain is DSGVTQTPKHLITATGQRVTLRCSPRSGDLSVYWYQQSLDQGLQFLIQYYNGEERAKGNILERFSAQQFPDLHSELNLSSLELGDSALYFCASSVEGLSGGPLGQETQYFGPGTRLLVL.

Many counts were recorded for this clonotype. The chain is built from TRBV5-1 and TRBJ1-3; TRBD1 might be the D (5 bases). The V and J ends lost 5 bases and 0 bases respectively, with 12 bases between them. Germline-derived CDR1 and CDR2 are SGHRS and YFSETQ. The CDR3 spans 15 residues. In DNA form, the CDR3 reads TGCGCCAGCAGGGACGGGACTAACTCTGGAAACACCATATATTTT. Amino acid sequence: CASRDGTNSGNTIYF.

J is TRBJ2-3 and V is TRBV5-1; no clear D. This CDR3 spans 13 amino acids. Germline CDR1 and CDR2: SGHRS and YFSETQ. V lost 0 bases and J lost 4, with 6 bases in between. The CDR3 sequence: CASSLGASDTQYF. CDR3 nucleotides: TGCGCCAGCAGCTTGGGGGCCTCAGATACGCAGTATTTT.

This clonotype was counted at least ten times. This chain joins TRBV7-8 and TRBJ2-5; 9 bases line up with TRBD2. The V gene's germline CDR1 is SGHVS and CDR2 FQNEAQ. V was pared by 3 bases and J by 4 bases, with 15 bases of the junction left unmatched. CDR3 length: 18 amino acids. The CDR3 region is CASSFRLPGLAGGETQYF. CDR3 sequence (DNA): TGTGCCAGCAGCTTTCGATTACCGGGACTAGCAGGGGGAGAGACCCAGTACTTC.

This clonotype was found many times. The chain recombines TRBV12-3 or TRBV12-4 with TRBJ2-1, with D hard to call. The CDR3 is 14 amino acids. V was clipped by 7 bases and J by 0 bases, with 10 bases between them. The CDR3 sequence is CASTWRSSYNEQFF. CDR3 sequence (DNA): TGTGCCAGCACGTGGCGGAGCTCCTACAATGAGCAGTTCTTC.

This clonotype was counted a few times. This sequence joins TRBV6-6 and TRBJ1-2; D perhaps matches TRBD1 (5 bases). The CDR3 covers 14 residues. The germline V and J ends were trimmed by 0 bases and 6 bases, with 11 bases remaining between them. Germline V CDR1 and CDR2: MNHNY, SVGAGI (reference sequence). The CDR3 reads CASSYSRQNDGYTF. In DNA form, the CDR3 reads TGTGCCAGCAGTTACTCTCGACAGAACGATGGCTACACCTTC.

In this sample, this clonotype turned up many times. The chain couples TRBV12-5 to TRBJ2-1; 9 nucleotides match TRBD2. The ends lost 3 bases at V and 3 bases at J; junction bases unmatched: 3. Germline V gene sequence: CDR1 LGHNT, CDR2 FRNRAP. The CDR3 totals 15 residues. The CDR3 DNA is TGTGCTAGTGGTTTCGGACTAGCGTACTACAATGAGCAGTTCTTC. This codes for CASGFGLAYYNEQFF.

This clonotype appeared many times. The CDR3: CASSYGYGGANTEAFF. Here the CDR3 DNA reads TGTGCCAGCAGTTATGGGTATGGGGGCGCGAACACTGAAGCTTTCTTT. The V and J genes are TRBV6-5 and TRBJ1-1, with D possibly TRBD1 on 6 matching bases. There are 16 residues in the CDR3. Trimming stripped 3 bases from V and 1 base from J, with 15 bases between. CDR1 is MNHEY, CDR2 SVGAGI, per germline.

This chain uses TRBV27 with TRBJ2-7; TRBD2 agrees at 12 bases. Trimming took 4 bases from V and 4 from J; bases not matched to a gene: 8. The CDR3 runs to 16 residues. CDR1 is MNHEY, CDR2 SMNVEV, per germline (reference sequence). In DNA form, the CDR3 reads TGTGCCAGCAGTTCAACCGGGACTAGCGGGCCTTACGAGCAGTACTTC. It is translated as CASSSTGTSGPYEQYF.

This clonotype was counted ten times or more. The V call is TRBV3-1, the J call TRBJ1-1; 8 bases match TRBD1. With V trimmed by 0 bases and J by 8 bases, 5 bases remained unmatched. The CDR3 consists of 14 residues. CDR1 LGHDT and CDR2 YNNKEL come from the germline V gene (reference sequence). For the CDR3, the DNA is TGTGCCAGCAGCCAAGAAACGAGGACAGGGGAAGCTTTCTTT. Its translation: CASSQETRTGEAFF.

This clonotype was observed a handful of times. The V call is TRBV12-3 or TRBV12-4, the J call TRBJ2-5; D is unresolved. This CDR3 spans 16 amino acids. V dropped 2 bases and J dropped 2 bases, with 15 bases sitting between them. CDR3: CASSLNPLARQETQYF. CDR3 bases: TGTGCCAGCAGTTTAAATCCCCTCGCCAGGCAAGAGACCCAGTACTTC.

V and J are TRBV4-1 and TRBJ2-1; D may be TRBD1 (6 bases). The CDR3 length is 15 residues. Trimming took 0 bases from V and 7 from J, leaving 13 bases between them. From germline, CDR1 is MGHRA and CDR2 YSYEKL. The CDR3 nucleotides read TGCGCCAGCAGCCAAGAGTCCGGGACATGGAATGAGCAGTTCTTC. It yields the protein CASSQESGTWNEQFF.

This clonotype was counted ten times or more. This chain connects TRBV5-1 to TRBJ2-3; D is unclear. Trimming removed 0 bases from V and 2 bases from J, with 7 bases in between. Germline assignment: CDR1 SGHRS and CDR2 YFSETQ. This CDR3 is 14 amino acids long. CDR3 sequence reads: CASSLASYTDTQYF. CDR3 nucleotide sequence: TGCGCCAGCAGCTTGGCCAGTTACACAGATACGCAGTATTTT.

This clonotype came up many times. V and J are TRBV9 and TRBJ2-5, with 15 bases matching TRBD2. V lost 3 bases, J lost 5 bases, and 8 bases stayed unmatched. Germline values: CDR1 SGDLS, CDR2 YYNGEE. This CDR3 spans 17 amino acids. CDR3 amino acids: CASSGGLAGGGWETQYF. In DNA, the CDR3 is TGTGCCAGCAGCGGCGGACTAGCGGGAGGGGGCTGGGAGACCCAGTACTTC.

The count of this clonotype is one. Given a much more abundant clone one base away, this may be a read error. V usage is TRBV6-5 and J usage is TRBJ1-1, with D hard to call. The CDR3 spans 14 residues. The germline V gene encodes CDR1 MNHEY and CDR2 SVGAGI. Trimming took 2 bases from V and 3 from J, leaving 10 bases between them. Here the CDR3 reads CASSYAWGDTEAFF. The DNA for the CDR3 is TGTGCCAGCAGTTACGCGTGGGGAGACACTGAAGCTTTCTTT.

This clonotype has a handful of counts. The V call is TRBV7-9, the J call TRBJ2-1; maybe TRBD1 (6 bases). Trimming took 5 bases from V and 3 from J, leaving 11 bases between them. This CDR3 has 14 amino acids. In germline, CDR1 is SEHNR, CDR2 FQNEAQ (reference sequence). This chain's CDR3 is CASSPTDSYNEQFF. The CDR3 DNA reads TGTGCCAGCAGCCCTACGGACAGCTACAATGAGCAGTTCTTC.